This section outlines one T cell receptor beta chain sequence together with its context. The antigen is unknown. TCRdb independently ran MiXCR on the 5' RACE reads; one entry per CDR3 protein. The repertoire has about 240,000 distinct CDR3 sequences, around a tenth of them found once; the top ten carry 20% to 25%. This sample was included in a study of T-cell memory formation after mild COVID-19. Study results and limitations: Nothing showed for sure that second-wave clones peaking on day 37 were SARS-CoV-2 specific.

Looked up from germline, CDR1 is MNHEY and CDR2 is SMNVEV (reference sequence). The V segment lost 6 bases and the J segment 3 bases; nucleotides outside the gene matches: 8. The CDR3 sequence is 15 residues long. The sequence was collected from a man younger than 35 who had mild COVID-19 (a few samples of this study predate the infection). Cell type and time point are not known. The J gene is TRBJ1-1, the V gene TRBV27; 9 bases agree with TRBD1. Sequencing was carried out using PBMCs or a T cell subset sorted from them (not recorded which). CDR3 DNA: TGTGCCAGCAGGAGACAGGGGGTGGGGGACACTGAAGCTTTCTTT. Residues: CASRRQGVGDTEAFF.